Listed here are 32 T cell receptor beta chains from one sample, sequenced in a study of shared clonotypes between healthy human individuals. Clones were sequenced by immunoSEQ multiplex PCR, and TCRdb holds only the in-frame ones, with some missing. Here the sample spans about 980,000 clones, about three quarters being singletons. Sequencing was done on a sample of memory CD4+ T cells sorted from blood. The subset is: CD45RA-negative fraction. These receptors were obtained from a man aged 18-30 years in good health.

This clone occurred a few times. The genes are TRBV7-2 and TRBJ2-1, with TRBD2 identical over 12 bases. Germline V gives CDR1 SGHTA, CDR2 FQGNSA. V trimming: 1 base; J trimming: 6 bases; junction bases outside the gene matches: 4. The CDR3 sequence is 16 residues long. DNA of the CDR3: TGTGCCAGCAGCTTAGGTCCTAGCGGGAGGGCCAATGAGCAGTTCTTC. This encodes CASSLGPSGRANEQFF. The full variable domain, its missing parts supplied by reference TRBV7-2 and TRBJ2-1, is GAGVSQSPSNKVTEKGKDVELRCDPISGHTALYWYRQSLGQGLEFLIYFQGNSAPDKSGLPSDRFSAERTGGSVSTLTIQRTQQEDSAVYLCASSLGPSGRANEQFFGPGTRLTVL.

On this clone itself: One junction end disagrees with the germline gene, perhaps due to a read error. J is TRBJ2-2 and V is TRBV7-7; no definite D call. CDR1 SSHAT and CDR2 FNYEAQ come from the germline V gene (reference sequence). This CDR3 comprises 13 residues. CDR3 sequence: CASSLARDGELFF. In DNA, the CDR3 is TGTGCTAGCAGCTTAGCTCGAGATGGGGAGCTGTTTTTT.

A remark on this clone: This same CDR3 is encoded by further DNA sequences in the sample. The chain couples TRBV5-1 to TRBJ2-7; D is possibly TRBD2 (6 bases). V was shortened by 5 bases and J by 1 base, with 13 bases between the two germline ends. This CDR3 region has 14 residues. The germline V gene encodes CDR1 SGHRS and CDR2 YFSETQ. This CDR3 is CASRRKEGSYEQYF. In nucleotides, the CDR3 is TGCGCCAGCAGACGGAAGGAGGGGTCCTACGAGCAGTACTTC.

The chain links TRBV19 to TRBJ1-5; D remains unclear. Germline V CDR1 and CDR2: LNHDA, SQIVND (reference sequence). Trimming stripped 3 bases from V and 0 bases from J, with 9 bases between. The CDR3 runs to 15 residues. CDR3 in amino acids: CASSIGLYSNQPQHF. The CDR3 region has the DNA TGTGCCAGTAGTATTGGGCTGTATAGCAATCAGCCCCAGCATTTT. Supplemented by reference TRBV19 and TRBJ1-5, the full variable domain reads DGGITQSPKYLFRKEGQNVTLSCEQNLNHDAMYWYRQDPGQGLRLIYYSQIVNDFQKGDIAEGYSVSREKKESFPLTVTSAQKNPTAFYLCASSIGLYSNQPQHFGDGTRLSIL.

V gene TRBV30 combines with J gene TRBJ1-4, with TRBD1 matching 8 bases. Germline trimming cut 4 bases from V and 8 bases from J; bases unmatched to any gene: 6. This CDR3 has 13 amino acids. Looked up from germline, CDR1 is GTSNPN and CDR2 is SVGIG (reference sequence). This CDR3 is CAWNGAGGEKLFF. DNA for the CDR3: TGTGCCTGGAATGGGGCAGGGGGCGAAAAACTGTTTTTT.

This clone was detected ten times or more. This chain links TRBV30 with TRBJ2-5; 8 bases fit TRBD2. The V and J ends lost 1 base and 0 bases, in that order; junction bases with no gene match: 10. CDR3 length: 17 amino acids. Looked up from germline, CDR1 is GTSNPN and CDR2 is SVGIG (reference sequence). CDR3 DNA sequence: TGTGCCTGGAGTGCCCCCCTACTAGCGGAGTACCAAGAGACCCAGTACTTC. Translated: CAWSAPLLAEYQETQYF.

This clone was recorded only once. This chain joins TRBV5-1 and TRBJ2-7; 11 bases line up with TRBD2. Germline CDR1 and CDR2: SGHRS and YFSETQ. Germline trimming cut 7 bases from V and 4 bases from J; bases unmatched to any gene: 7. This CDR3 is 14 amino acids long. The CDR3 coding sequence is TGCGCCAGCCGGGTAGCGGGAGGGCAATACGAGCAGTACTTC. Its protein is CASRVAGGQYEQYF.

This chain connects TRBV19 to TRBJ1-5; D may be TRBD1 (6 bases). CDR1 is LNHDA and CDR2 is SQIVND in the germline V gene (reference sequence). The CDR3 is made up of 15 amino acids. Trimming stripped 6 bases from V and 4 bases from J, with 16 bases between. As DNA, the CDR3 is TGTGCCAGTAGCCAGACCGGGACAAGAAATCAGCCCCAGCATTTT. Translated, it gives CASSQTGTRNQPQHF.

The J gene is TRBJ2-1, the V gene TRBV6-6; D may be TRBD1 (5 bases). From germline, CDR1 is MNHNY and CDR2 SVGAGI (reference sequence). This CDR3 region has 13 residues. V lost 8 bases and J 6 bases, leaving 14 bases between the germline ends. The CDR3 nucleotides read TGTGCCAGCGGCGTGGACATCCCCAATGAGCAGTTCTTC. This translates into CASGVDIPNEQFF.

This chain joins TRBV5-1 and TRBJ1-1, with 7 bases lining up with TRBD1. V lost 2 bases to trimming and J lost 4 bases; unmatched junction nucleotides: 8. There are 15 residues in the CDR3. Germline CDR1 and CDR2: SGHRS and YFSETQ. As DNA, the CDR3 is TGCGCCAGCAGCTTAACGACAGGGCCTAGCACTGAAGCTTTCTTT. The encoded protein is CASSLTTGPSTEAFF.

This chain links TRBV10-3 with TRBJ2-3; TRBD1 agrees at 8 bases. CDR1 is ENHRY, CDR2 SYGVKD, per germline. The CDR3 has 13 residues. Trimming cost V 7 bases and J 4 bases; bases outside gene matches: 4. The CDR3 region has the DNA TGTGCCATCACCCCGGACAGGGCAGATACGCAGTATTTT. It codes for CAITPDRADTQYF.

The CDR3 coding sequence is TGTGCCAGCAGAACGAAGACAGGAGGCGTCCACGAGCAGTACTTC. It yields the protein CASRTKTGGVHEQYF. V is TRBV6-5 and J is TRBJ2-7, with D perhaps matching TRBD1 (6 bases). The CDR3 consists of 15 residues. Germline CDR1 and CDR2: MNHEY and SVGAGI. Trimming took off 6 bases at V and 5 bases at J, with 20 bases between the two ends.

The chain joins TRBV5-1 to TRBJ2-3; possibly TRBD1 for D (7 bases). Trimming left V 2 bases short and J 6 bases short, with 16 bases between. The CDR3 is 15 amino acids. Germline CDR1 reads SGHRS; CDR2 reads YFSETQ. This CDR3 is CASSLGIQGGDTQYF. The CDR3 bases are TGCGCCAGCAGCTTAGGGATCCAGGGGGGCGATACGCAGTATTTT.

The genes are TRBV7-2 and TRBJ1-6; D is unclear. The V and J ends lost 1 base and 8 bases respectively, with 6 bases between them. Germline V gene sequence: CDR1 SGHTA, CDR2 FQGNSA. CDR3 size: 13 residues. In nucleotides, the CDR3 is TGTGCCAGCAGCTTAGTTCGGGATTCACCCCTCCACTTT. It encodes CASSLVRDSPLHF. Supplemented by reference TRBV7-2 and TRBJ1-6, the full variable domain reads GAGVSQSPSNKVTEKGKDVELRCDPISGHTALYWYRQSLGQGLEFLIYFQGNSAPDKSGLPSDRFSAERTGGSVSTLTIQRTQQEDSAVYLCASSLVRDSPLHFGNGTRLTVT.

The chain couples TRBV28 to TRBJ2-1; D gene ambiguous. The CDR3 length is 15 residues. Germline loops: CDR1 MDHEN, CDR2 SYDVKM. The V gene lost 6 bases and the J gene lost 0 bases, with 12 bases spanning the gap. CDR3 region: CASSSKTSSYNEQFF. The CDR3 region has the DNA TGTGCCAGCAGCTCAAAAACGAGCTCCTACAATGAGCAGTTCTTC.

This clone was recorded once. This sequence joins TRBV5-4 and TRBJ2-3; TRBD2 matches at 7 bases. The J segment lost 6 bases and the V segment lost 3 bases, leaving 4 bases of the junction unmatched. The V gene's germline CDR1 is SGHNT and CDR2 YYREEE (reference sequence). There are 13 residues in the CDR3. The CDR3 DNA is TGTGCCAGCAGCTCCCCCGGGGGGGATACGCAGTATTTT. Translated: CASSSPGGDTQYF. The full variable domain, its missing parts supplied by reference TRBV5-4 and TRBJ2-3, is ETGVTQSPTHLIKTRGQQVTLRCSSQSGHNTVSWYQQALGQGPQFIFQYYREEENGRGNFPPRFSGLQFPNYSSELNVNALELDDSALYLCASSSPGGDTQYFGPGTRLTVL.

Only a few counts were recorded for this clone. V and J are TRBV30 and TRBJ2-3; 12 bases match TRBD2. The ends lost 7 bases at V and 1 base at J; junction bases unmatched: 3. CDR3 length: 14 residues. The germline CDR1 and CDR2 sequences are GTSNPN and SVGIG (reference sequence). The CDR3 region has the DNA TGTGCCTCCCGGACTAGCGGGGGCACAGATACGCAGTATTTT. Amino acids: CASRTSGGTDTQYF.

This chain uses TRBV27 with TRBJ1-2; a weak D match, TRBD1 (6 bases). This CDR3 contains 12 residues. Germline CDR1 and CDR2: MNHEY and SMNVEV (reference sequence). The V and J ends lost 5 bases and 4 bases respectively, with 8 bases between them. CDR3 sequence: CASSQGPYGYTF. CDR3 in DNA: TGTGCCAGCAGTCAGGGGCCCTATGGCTACACCTTC.

The rearrangement joins TRBV6-6 to TRBJ1-5; D possibly corresponds to TRBD1 (6 bases). The CDR3 length is 16 residues. Germline CDR1 reads MNHNY; CDR2 reads SVGAGI (reference sequence). Deletions cut 1 base from V and 0 bases from J, with 10 bases between. For the CDR3, the DNA is TGTGCCAGCAGTTACTGGGACACATATAGCAATCAGCCCCAGCATTTT. It yields the protein CASSYWDTYSNQPQHF.

This chain joins TRBV4-2 and TRBJ1-1, with D hard to call. The CDR3 totals 15 residues. Germline lookup yields CDR1 LGHNA and CDR2 YNFKEQ. V shed 0 bases and J shed 4 bases, with 12 bases lying between them. CDR3 sequence (DNA): TGTGCCAGCAGCCAAGACAGGACTTGGGGCACTGAAGCTTTCTTT. Translating it yields CASSQDRTWGTEAFF.

V is TRBV2 and J is TRBJ2-7, with D perhaps matching TRBD1 (6 bases). The ends were cut back, 7 bases at V and 1 base at J, with 11 bases in the middle. CDR1 and CDR2 from the germline V gene are SNHLY and FYNNEI. CDR3 length: 13 residues. The CDR3 bases are TGTGCCAGCATCTTACAGGGATCCTACGAGCAGTACTTC. Residues: CASILQGSYEQYF.

As DNA, the CDR3 is TGTGCCAGCAGTTACTCGATCGCACAGGCTTATGGCTACACCTTC. Amino acids: CASSYSIAQAYGYTF. This chain connects TRBV6-6 to TRBJ1-2, with TRBD1 as a possible D gene (5 bases). Between the trimmed V and J ends, which lost 0 bases and 5 bases, there was a span of 13 bases. CDR1 MNHNY and CDR2 SVGAGI come from the germline V gene (reference sequence). The CDR3 is 15 amino acids.

The rearrangement joins TRBV5-1 to TRBJ2-3; 7 bases are a match to TRBD2. This CDR3 is built from 17 residues. Germline trimming cut 4 bases from V and 5 bases from J; bases unmatched to any gene: 16. CDR1 and CDR2 from the germline V gene are SGHRS and YFSETQ. Here the CDR3 DNA reads TGCGCCAGCAGCACACACCCTAGCGGCCCCTCTCAAGATACGCAGTATTTT. Amino acids: CASSTHPSGPSQDTQYF.

The J gene is TRBJ2-3, the V gene TRBV5-4, with TRBD2 identical over 9 bases. The CDR3 is made up of 17 amino acids. Germline lookup yields CDR1 SGHNT and CDR2 YYREEE (reference sequence). V gave up 0 bases and J gave up 0 bases; unmatched junction bases: 5. The CDR3 sequence: CASSLDSGGHSTDTQYF. CDR3 DNA: TGTGCCAGCAGCTTGGATAGCGGGGGCCATAGCACAGATACGCAGTATTTT.

The count of this clone is one. This rearrangement joins TRBV5-1 to TRBJ2-4; 8 nucleotides match TRBD1. The CDR3 has 15 amino acids. Trimming cost V 4 bases and J 2 bases; bases outside gene matches: 5. Germline CDR1 reads SGHRS; CDR2 reads YFSETQ. CDR3 nucleotide sequence: TGCGCCAGCAGCCAGAGGACAGGGTCCAAAAACATTCAGTACTTC. It specifies CASSQRTGSKNIQYF.

V is TRBV28 and J is TRBJ1-1; no definite D call. The CDR3 is 14 residues long. Trimming removed 6 bases from V and 4 bases from J, with 15 bases in between. Germline-derived CDR1 and CDR2 are MDHEN and SYDVKM. In DNA, the CDR3 is TGTGCCAGCAGGGAGGGCGTCGGAAGCACTGAAGCTTTCTTT. It yields the protein CASREGVGSTEAFF.

The chain employs TRBV30 and TRBJ2-1; D is undetermined. Germline lookup yields CDR1 GTSNPN and CDR2 SVGIG (reference sequence). Trimming removed 4 bases at V and 9 bases at J, with 22 bases between. The CDR3 is 15 amino acids. CDR3: CAWKTRSQKVGEQFF. Here the CDR3 DNA reads TGTGCCTGGAAGACAAGAAGCCAAAAGGTGGGTGAGCAGTTCTTC.

The chain links TRBV30 to TRBJ2-3, with D possibly TRBD2 on 6 matching bases. V was cut by 0 bases and J by 0 bases, with 10 bases left in between. In germline, CDR1 is GTSNPN, CDR2 SVGIG (reference sequence). The CDR3 has 15 residues. The CDR3 region is CAWSVGRGSTDTQYF. The CDR3 region has the DNA TGTGCCTGGAGTGTGGGGCGGGGAAGCACAGATACGCAGTATTTT. Using reference TRBV30 and TRBJ2-3 for the parts outside the CDR3, the full variable domain is SQTIHQWPATLVQPVGSPLSLECTVEGTSNPNLYWYRQAAGRGLQLLFYSVGIGQISSEVPQNLSASRPQDRQFILSSKKLLLSDSGFYLCAWSVGRGSTDTQYFGPGTRLTVL.

The chain links TRBV29-1 to TRBJ2-7; TRBD1 might be the D (5 bases). CDR3 length: 12 residues. From germline, CDR1 is SQVTM and CDR2 ANQGSEA. The V gene lost 7 bases and the J gene lost 0 bases, with 10 bases spanning the gap. CDR3: CSATTVSYEQYF. The CDR3 nucleotides read TGCAGCGCCACGACAGTCTCCTACGAGCAGTACTTC.

For the CDR3, the DNA is TGTGCCAGTAGTATAGGGTCGGGAGCAGGGGAAGAGACCCAGTACTTC. It codes for CASSIGSGAGEETQYF. The chain couples TRBV19 to TRBJ2-5; either TRBD1 or TRBD2 may supply D (6 bases each). V was trimmed by 1 base and J by 3 bases, leaving 15 bases between them. CDR1 and CDR2 (germline): LNHDA, SQIVND (reference sequence). This CDR3 has 16 residues.

This clone turned up a few times. The chain is built from TRBV7-2 and TRBJ2-3, with 8 nucleotides matching TRBD2. J gave up 4 bases and V 5 bases, and 11 bases lay outside the gene matches. This CDR3 has 16 residues. CDR1 and CDR2 from the germline V gene are SGHTA and FQGNSA. The CDR3 nucleotides read TGTGCCAGCAGCCCCCAGGGCACTAGCGGAGCAGATACGCAGTATTTT. Protein product: CASSPQGTSGADTQYF.

CDR3 residues: CAWSAGGGNNSPLHF. CDR3 DNA: TGTGCCTGGAGTGCAGGGGGTGGTAATAATTCACCCCTCCACTTT. This chain joins TRBV30 and TRBJ1-6; 7 nucleotides agree with TRBD1. The CDR3 covers 15 residues. V dropped 1 base and J dropped 5; count of bases not matched to a gene: 5. Per germline, CDR1 GTSNPN and CDR2 SVGIG (reference sequence).